The 20 T cell receptor beta chains presented below share a single source sample, sequenced in a study of early T cells in non-severe SARS-CoV-2 infection. TCRdb independently ran MiXCR on the 5' RACE reads; one entry per CDR3 protein. The sample shows 25,000 to 30,000 distinct CDR3 sequences, almost 4.5% of them seen only once. Sequencing was carried out using whole blood. Source of these receptors: an adult who was a healthcare worker with PCR-confirmed SARS-CoV-2 infection or an uninfected control (not recorded which).

This clonotype has more than one count but fewer than ten. The chain combines TRBV6-6 with TRBJ1-6, with a possible D match to TRBD1 (5 bases). This CDR3 comprises 15 residues. V was shortened by 2 bases and J by 7 bases, with 12 bases between the two germline ends. Germline values: CDR1 MNHNY, CDR2 SVGAGI (reference sequence). The DNA of the CDR3 is TGTGCCAGCAGTTACCAGGGCCTAGAAAATTCACCCCTCCACTTT. Translated: CASSYQGLENSPLHF.

This clonotype has ten or more counts. The CDR3 region is CASSRLDSNTGELFF. The DNA of the CDR3 is TGTGCCAGCTCACGATTGGACAGTAACACCGGGGAGCTGTTTTTT. This chain connects TRBV18 to TRBJ2-2; tentatively, D is TRBD1 (6 bases). Germline loops: CDR1 KGHSH, CDR2 LQKENI. Trimming removed 4 bases at V and 2 bases at J, with 11 bases between. This CDR3 comprises 15 residues.

This clonotype was seen at least ten times. V is TRBV11-2 and J is TRBJ2-2; unclear D gene. Germline CDR1 SGHAT, CDR2 FQNNGV. V lost 4 bases to trimming and J lost 2 bases, with 11 bases between them. The CDR3 contains 15 residues. This CDR3 reads CASSSPPPNTGELFF. The CDR3 DNA reads TGTGCCAGCAGCTCCCCCCCCCCAAACACCGGGGAGCTGTTTTTT.

Ten or more counts support this clonotype. The chain uses TRBV9 and TRBJ2-5; the D gene is possibly TRBD1 (5 bases). Trimming took 4 bases from V and 0 from J, leaving 10 bases between them. Germline V gene lookup returns CDR1 SGDLS and CDR2 YYNGEE. The CDR3 totals 14 residues. CDR3 in amino acids: CASSTGAYQETQYF. For the CDR3, the DNA is TGTGCCAGCAGCACTGGGGCGTACCAAGAGACCCAGTACTTC.

This clonotype has at least ten counts. This sequence joins TRBV28 and TRBJ1-6; D is undetermined. Germline V gene lookup returns CDR1 MDHEN and CDR2 SYDVKM. Trimming cost V 6 bases and J 4 bases, with 13 bases left between them. This CDR3 is 15 amino acids long. CDR3 sequence: CASSPGRRYNSPLHF. CDR3 in DNA: TGTGCCAGCAGCCCCGGACGGCGGTATAATTCACCCCTCCACTTT.

The sample holds many counts of this clonotype. The CDR3 DNA is TGCGCCAGCAGCCAAGTGCAGACCGGGGAGCTGTTTTTT. Encoded protein: CASSQVQTGELFF. The chain has TRBV4-3 and TRBJ2-2; D call uncertain. Germline CDR1 LGHNA, CDR2 YSLEER. The CDR3 contains 13 residues. The V and J ends lost 1 base and 5 bases respectively, with 5 bases between them.

This clonotype was seen repeatedly, ten times or more. The J gene is TRBJ2-2, the V gene TRBV6-5; D may correspond to TRBD1 or TRBD2 (5 bases each). The V gene lost 4 bases and the J gene lost 5 bases, with 11 bases spanning the gap. This CDR3 has 14 amino acids. The germline CDR1 and CDR2 sequences are MNHEY and SVGAGI. This chain's CDR3 is CASSFGAGTGELFF. The CDR3 nucleotides are TGTGCCAGCAGTTTCGGGGCAGGAACCGGGGAGCTGTTTTTT.

This clonotype was seen repeatedly, ten times or more. The rearrangement links TRBV7-9 to TRBJ1-2, with D uncertain. Trimming took off 3 bases at V and 8 bases at J, with 4 bases between the two ends. Germline V lookup: CDR1 SEHNR, CDR2 FQNEAQ (reference sequence). This CDR3 comprises 10 residues. The CDR3 here is CASSFSGYTF. In DNA, the CDR3 is TGTGCCAGCAGCTTTTCCGGCTACACCTTC.

This clonotype was seen more than once but under ten times. The CDR3 is CSVVTGMAEAFF. CDR3 DNA sequence: TGCAGCGTTGTCACAGGGATGGCTGAAGCTTTCTTT. The chain is built from TRBV29-1 and TRBJ1-1, with TRBD1 as a possible D gene (6 bases). The CDR3 loop spans 12 amino acids. From germline, CDR1 is SQVTM and CDR2 ANQGSEA. The ends were cut back, 4 bases at V and 6 bases at J, with 12 bases in the middle.

The chain recombines TRBV29-1 with TRBJ2-1; D is ambiguous. The CDR3 extends over 14 amino acids. Trimming pared 6 bases from V and 0 bases from J, leaving 12 bases between. The germline gives CDR1 SQVTM, CDR2 ANQGSEA. As DNA, the CDR3 is TGCAGCGTGGCGACATCGAGCTCCTACAATGAGCAGTTCTTC. This encodes CSVATSSSYNEQFF.

This clonotype showed up many times. This rearrangement joins TRBV30 to TRBJ1-6; D remains ambiguous. The CDR3 runs 13 residues. CDR1 is GTSNPN and CDR2 is SVGIG in the germline V gene (reference sequence). With 0 bases removed from V and 9 bases from J, the gap between germline ends came to 9 bases. CDR3 in amino acids: CAWSVSEVSPLHF. In DNA form, the CDR3 reads TGTGCCTGGAGTGTCTCGGAGGTTTCACCCCTCCACTTT.

This clonotype occurred many times. The rearrangement links TRBV11-3 to TRBJ1-1, with 12 bases fitting TRBD1. V lost 4 bases, J lost 1 base, and 4 bases stayed unmatched. Germline loops: CDR1 SGHNT, CDR2 YENEEA. This CDR3 has 16 amino acids. CDR3 amino acids: CASSYGTGGANTEAFF. In DNA, the CDR3 is TGTGCCAGCAGCTACGGGACAGGGGGCGCGAACACTGAAGCTTTCTTT.

This clonotype was picked up many times. The chain has TRBV2 and TRBJ2-7; 7 bases line up with TRBD1. From germline, CDR1 is SNHLY and CDR2 FYNNEI. The J segment lost 2 bases and the V segment lost 4 bases, leaving 5 bases of the junction unmatched. This CDR3 comprises 14 residues. CDR3 nucleotide sequence: TGTGCCAGCAGTGGGACCGGGACAGCCTACGAGCAGTACTTC. It encodes CASSGTGTAYEQYF.

The table lists this clonotype with many counts. The chain combines TRBV23-1 with TRBJ2-1; D unresolved. TRBV23-1 has ORF status, its function being uncertain. The CDR3 runs to 17 residues. Trimming cost V 3 bases and J 0 bases, with 15 bases left between them. The CDR3 here is CASSHRVSESSYNEQFF. As DNA, the CDR3 is TGCGCCAGCAGTCATAGAGTCTCTGAAAGCTCCTACAATGAGCAGTTCTTC.

This clonotype was counted at least ten times. The CDR3 loop reads CASTGASNQPQHF. CDR3 nucleotides: TGCGCCAGCACCGGGGCTAGCAATCAGCCCCAGCATTTT. The chain combines TRBV10-2 with TRBJ1-5, with a possible D match to TRBD1 (5 bases). The ends were cut back, 7 bases at V and 0 bases at J, with 7 bases in the middle. Germline assignment: CDR1 WSHSY and CDR2 SAAADI. The CDR3 contains 13 residues.

This clonotype showed up many times. The rearrangement links TRBV6-5 to TRBJ1-5, with D perhaps TRBD1 (5 bases). Germline CDR1 is MNHEY and CDR2 is SVGAGI. V lost 4 bases and J 5 bases, leaving 9 bases between the germline ends. CDR3 length equals 13 residues. The CDR3 region has the DNA TGTGCCAGCAGTTCGGGGGGAGATCAGCCCCAGCATTTT. Translation: CASSSGGDQPQHF.

This clonotype has ten or more counts. The gene calls are TRBV10-2 and TRBJ1-6; no clear D gene. The ends were cut back, 6 bases at V and 5 bases at J, with 11 bases in the middle. CDR3 length: 14 amino acids. In germline, CDR1 is WSHSY, CDR2 SAAADI. The CDR3 reads CASRAQEDNSPLHF. In nucleotides, the CDR3 is TGCGCCAGCAGGGCCCAGGAAGATAATTCACCCCTCCACTTT.

This clonotype has at least ten counts. J is TRBJ1-5 and V is TRBV6-5; D is unclear. The ends were cut back, 8 bases at V and 4 bases at J, with 6 bases in the middle. Germline CDR1 MNHEY, CDR2 SVGAGI. CDR3 length: 11 residues. In nucleotides, the CDR3 is TGTGCCAGCCCTAAGAATCAGCCCCAGCATTTT. Translation gives CASPKNQPQHF.

This clonotype was recorded at least ten times. The chain links TRBV10-1 to TRBJ2-3; TRBD1 might be the D (6 bases). Germline V gives CDR1 WNHNN, CDR2 SYGVQD (reference sequence). CDR3 length: 11 amino acids. V was shortened by 11 bases and J by 9 bases, with 15 bases between the two germline ends. The CDR3 sequence is CAAGDRSTQYF. The CDR3 coding sequence is TGCGCCGCAGGAGACAGGTCGACGCAGTATTTT.

This clonotype occurred many times. This CDR3 reads CASSTTGGPNQPQHF. DNA for the CDR3: TGTGCCAGCAGTACAACAGGGGGACCCAATCAGCCCCAGCATTTT. The J gene is TRBJ1-5, the V gene TRBV12-3 or TRBV12-4; 8 nucleotides match TRBD1. CDR3 size: 15 residues. V was pared by 5 bases and J by 3 bases, with 6 bases of the junction left unmatched.